This T cell receptor beta chain is drawn from a study of T cells after yellow fever vaccination. Study-level information: In the case of low-cell-number fractions, SMART-Seq v4 Ultra Low Input was used for preparation.

This clonotype was observed a handful of times. Its specificity is unknown. CDR3 size: 14 residues. Per germline, CDR1 LGHNA and CDR2 YSLEER. Trimming left V 3 bases short and J 5 bases short, with 13 bases between. Synthesis of TCR cDNA relied on 5'RACE template switching, which attached a universal primer site and UMIs. MiXCR, run by TCRdb on the 5' RACE reads, gives a single entry per CDR3 protein. The sample has hundreds of thousands of distinct CDR3 sequences, about a fifth seen once. General study points: Peaking on day 5 versus 15, the secondary response was faster but weaker. A small share of clonotypes appeared in both CD4 and CD8 compartments.

This sequence joins TRBV4-3 and TRBJ2-5; D assignment may be TRBD1 or TRBD2 (7 bases each). The specimen comprised PBMCs, sampled roughly 20 days after the first yellow fever vaccination. The TCR was taken from a man between 18 and 29 years old who received the YFV17D yellow fever vaccine. The CDR3 region is CASSHQQGGETQYF. As DNA, the CDR3 is TGCGCCAGCAGCCATCAGCAGGGGGGGGAGACCCAGTACTTC.